The 25 T cell receptor beta chains below come from one sample, sequenced in a study of T cells in Graves' hyperthyroidism and ophthalmopathy. TCR beta CDR3 regions were amplified from RNA transcripts. Primed by the HTBI set, a first-round RT-PCR was run on the TCR CDR3. TCRdb independently ran MiXCR on the multiplex PCR reads; one entry per CDR3 protein. This sample has hundreds of thousands of distinct CDR3 sequences, with over 15% found just once. What was sequenced was blood. The receptors originated from a young woman with Graves' ophthalmopathy.

The rearrangement joins TRBV7-3 to TRBJ2-7, with D perhaps TRBD2 (5 bases). Between the trimmed V and J ends, which lost 5 bases and 3 bases, there was a span of 14 bases. The CDR3 totals 14 residues. Per the germline V gene, CDR1 is SGHTA and CDR2 is FQGTGA. CDR3 residues: CASSQAAASYEQYF. CDR3 DNA: TGTGCCAGCAGCCAAGCGGCAGCGAGCTACGAGCAGTACTTC.

This clonotype was counted a few times. This chain joins TRBV10-3 and TRBJ1-3; D is uncertain. The germline V and J ends were trimmed by 3 bases and 2 bases, with 5 bases remaining between them. The germline CDR1 and CDR2 sequences are ENHRY and SYGVKD. The CDR3 contains 13 residues. As DNA, the CDR3 is TGTGCCATCAGTGACACAACTGGAAACACCATATATTTT. Its protein is CAISDTTGNTIYF.

This clonotype was observed many times. The chain couples TRBV27 to TRBJ2-1, with 8 nucleotides matching TRBD1. CDR1 and CDR2 (germline): MNHEY, SMNVEV (reference sequence). V was pared by 4 bases and J by 4 bases, with 21 bases of the junction left unmatched. This CDR3 has 20 amino acids. CDR3 coding DNA: TGTGCCAGCAGTTCCCAAACCGGAGGGCAGGGGGCCACAATATACAATGAGCAGTTCTTC. Translating it yields CASSSQTGGQGATIYNEQFF.

The V gene is TRBV5-6, the J gene TRBJ1-1, with D tentatively TRBD1 (6 bases). Trimming cost V 1 base and J 5 bases, with 12 bases left between them. CDR1 is SGHDT, CDR2 YYEEEE, per germline. The CDR3 spans 14 residues. In DNA form, the CDR3 reads TGTGCCAGCAGCTTGCAGGGGATAAGGACTGAAGCTTTCTTT. Translated: CASSLQGIRTEAFF.

The chain is built from TRBV6-1 and TRBJ1-5; 10 bases line up with TRBD1. The CDR3 length is 14 residues. V was pared by 5 bases and J by 5 bases, with 3 bases of the junction left unmatched. From germline, CDR1 is MNHNS and CDR2 SASEGT. The CDR3 coding sequence is TGTGCCAGCAGTAGGGGGACAGGGGATCAGCCCCAGCATTTT. It is translated as CASSRGTGDQPQHF.

The chain combines TRBV7-9 with TRBJ2-1; 9 positions agree with TRBD1. The trim removed 3 bases at V and 6 bases at J, leaving 12 bases unmatched. CDR3 size: 17 residues. CDR1 SEHNR and CDR2 FQNEAQ come from the germline V gene (reference sequence). CDR3 amino acids: CASSFAVGQGNSNEQFF. DNA of the CDR3: TGTGCCAGCAGCTTTGCCGTAGGACAGGGGAATAGCAATGAGCAGTTCTTC.

There are a few counts of this clonotype. The chain couples TRBV6-1 to TRBJ2-1, with 11 bases aligning to TRBD1. In germline, CDR1 is MNHNS, CDR2 SASEGT. This CDR3 contains 14 residues. V trimming: 6 bases; J trimming: 10 bases; junction bases outside the gene matches: 8. CDR3 residues: CASSRDRGSREQFF. CDR3 sequence (DNA): TGTGCCAGCAGCCGGGACAGGGGGTCGAGGGAGCAGTTCTTC.

The chain combines TRBV3-1 with TRBJ2-3, with no clear D. Trimming removed 7 bases from V and 2 bases from J, with 13 bases in between. The germline V gene encodes CDR1 LGHDT and CDR2 YNNKEL (reference sequence). This CDR3 is 14 amino acids long. CDR3 nucleotides: TGTGCCAGCATACCGTCCCTAAACACAGATACGCAGTATTTT. Translation: CASIPSLNTDTQYF.

This clonotype came up many times. This sequence joins TRBV7-2 and TRBJ2-3, with unresolved D. The CDR3 is made up of 16 amino acids. Germline CDR1 SGHTA, CDR2 FQGNSA. V lost 1 base to trimming and J lost 2 bases, with 13 bases between them. The DNA for the CDR3 is TGTGCCAGCAGCTTAGAACTGGCAGGTCCCACAGATACGCAGTATTTT. It yields the protein CASSLELAGPTDTQYF.

This chain uses TRBV29-1 with TRBJ2-7, with TRBD1 matching 12 bases. V was clipped by 6 bases and J by 6 bases; unmatched bases: 18. The CDR3 has 17 amino acids. Germline V gene lookup returns CDR1 SQVTM and CDR2 ANQGSEA. In nucleotides, the CDR3 is TGCAGCGTCACTTGGATTAATGTGGGACAGGGGGCAATCGAGCAGTACTTC. It translates to CSVTWINVGQGAIEQYF.

This clonotype came up many times. The genes are TRBV18 and TRBJ2-1; D unresolved. Germline V lookup: CDR1 KGHSH, CDR2 LQKENI. V shed 3 bases and J shed 10 bases, with 13 bases lying between them. The CDR3 runs to 13 residues. The CDR3: CASSPERPWEQFF. CDR3 sequence (DNA): TGTGCCAGCTCACCTGAGAGGCCGTGGGAGCAGTTCTTC.

This clonotype was detected ten times or more. The chain combines TRBV5-1 with TRBJ2-3; no reliable D call. Trimming removed 0 bases at V and 2 bases at J, with 7 bases between. Germline assignment: CDR1 SGHRS and CDR2 YFSETQ. CDR3 length: 14 residues. The chain's CDR3 is CASSLEADTDTQYF. The DNA for the CDR3 is TGCGCCAGCAGCTTGGAGGCGGACACAGATACGCAGTATTTT.

In this sample, this clonotype turned up a few times. This chain connects TRBV15 to TRBJ2-1, with a possible D match to TRBD2 (5 bases). The germline CDR1 and CDR2 sequences are LNHNV and YYDKDF (reference sequence). The CDR3 is 15 amino acids. Trimming took 0 bases from V and 7 from J, leaving 13 bases between them. DNA of the CDR3: TGTGCCACCAGCAGAGATTCGGGGATTTCGAATGAGCAGTTCTTC. Residues: CATSRDSGISNEQFF.

This clonotype has at least ten counts. The CDR3 nucleotides read TGTGCCAGCGCCGCTTCAGGCTCTGGCTACACCTTC. This gives the protein CASAASGSGYTF. J is TRBJ1-2 and V is TRBV6-1; D not resolved. Trimming took 8 bases from V and 7 from J, leaving 14 bases between them. This CDR3 comprises 12 residues. Germline V gene lookup returns CDR1 MNHNS and CDR2 SASEGT.

This clonotype was recorded many times. The gene calls are TRBV5-6 and TRBJ2-7, with 7 bases lining up with TRBD1. Germline trimming cut 3 bases from V and 5 bases from J; bases unmatched to any gene: 11. The CDR3 totals 15 residues. In germline, CDR1 is SGHDT, CDR2 YYEEEE. DNA of the CDR3: TGTGCCAGCAGCTCCCCCCCCACAGGGGTCCACGAGCAGTACTTC. Its translation: CASSSPPTGVHEQYF. The complete variable domain, with remaining parts taken from reference TRBV5-6 and TRBJ2-7, reads DAGVTQSPTHLIKTRGQQVTLRCSPKSGHDTVSWYQQALGQGPQFIFQYYEEEERQRGNFPDRFSGHQFPNYSSELNVNALLLGDSALYLCASSSPPTGVHEQYFGPGTRLTVT.

This clonotype was counted ten times or more. The CDR3 region is CSARGGAGNTEAFF. CDR3 nucleotide sequence: TGCAGTGCTAGAGGGGGGGCAGGGAACACTGAAGCTTTCTTT. This sequence joins TRBV20-1 and TRBJ1-1; a weak D match, TRBD1 (6 bases). V lost 1 base, J lost 1 base, and 10 bases lay in between. In germline, CDR1 is DFQATT, CDR2 SNEGSKA (reference sequence). There are 14 residues in the CDR3.

V gene TRBV5-1 combines with J gene TRBJ1-2, with D maybe TRBD1 (5 bases). CDR1 is SGHRS and CDR2 is YFSETQ in the germline V gene. This CDR3 spans 13 amino acids. V lost 0 bases and J lost 6, with 9 bases in between. The CDR3 loop reads CASSLAGLDGYTF. The CDR3 DNA follows: TGCGCCAGCAGCTTGGCAGGGTTGGATGGCTACACCTTC.

The sample holds many counts of this clonotype. The genes are TRBV7-3 and TRBJ2-7; TRBD2 aligns across 11 bases. Germline V lookup: CDR1 SGHTA, CDR2 FQGTGA. V lost 4 bases to trimming and J lost 6 bases; unmatched junction nucleotides: 5. There are 14 residues in the CDR3. CDR3 sequence: CASSSSGGSGEQYF. The DNA for the CDR3 is TGTGCCAGCAGCTCTAGCGGGGGGAGCGGCGAGCAGTACTTC.

V is TRBV6-1 and J is TRBJ2-5; D is possibly TRBD1 (6 bases). Trimming took 4 bases from V and 2 from J, leaving 8 bases between them. Germline V gene sequence: CDR1 MNHNS, CDR2 SASEGT. This CDR3 is built from 13 residues. The CDR3: CASSGQEQETQYF. CDR3 nucleotide sequence: TGTGCCAGCAGTGGACAGGAACAAGAGACCCAGTACTTC.

This clonotype was picked up many times. The chain has TRBV6-1 and TRBJ1-1; D is uncertain. The germline V gene encodes CDR1 MNHNS and CDR2 SASEGT. The CDR3 totals 13 residues. Trimming removed 3 bases from V and 0 bases from J, with 5 bases in between. The CDR3 is CASSEKVNTEAFF. The CDR3 coding sequence is TGTGCCAGCAGTGAGAAGGTGAACACTGAAGCTTTCTTT.

The gene calls are TRBV29-1 and TRBJ1-1, with 12 bases identical to TRBD1. V shed 7 bases, J shed 3 bases, and the junction held 6 bases outside the gene matches. The CDR3 runs to 14 residues. In germline, CDR1 is SQVTM, CDR2 ANQGSEA. The CDR3 bases are TGCAGCGGGGACAGGGGGCGCATGGACACTGAAGCTTTCTTT. Protein: CSGDRGRMDTEAFF.

A few counts support this clonotype. The gene calls are TRBV19 and TRBJ1-1, with D uncertain. V lost 3 bases to trimming and J lost 1 base, with 9 bases between them. Per germline, CDR1 LNHDA and CDR2 SQIVND (reference sequence). This CDR3 is built from 14 residues. CDR3 protein: CASSIEGRNTEAFF. DNA of the CDR3: TGTGCCAGTAGTATCGAGGGCCGGAACACTGAAGCTTTCTTT.

The V gene is TRBV4-1, the J gene TRBJ2-2; D may correspond to TRBD1 or TRBD2 (5 bases each). CDR1 MGHRA and CDR2 YSYEKL come from the germline V gene. CDR3 length: 17 residues. V was shortened by 3 bases and J by 0 bases, with 14 bases between the two germline ends. The CDR3 region has the DNA TGCGCCAGCAGCCACTACGGGGCCATCGCGAACACCGGGGAGCTGTTTTTT. Its translation: CASSHYGAIANTGELFF.

In its sample, this clonotype was seen many times. V gene TRBV5-1 combines with J gene TRBJ1-1; a possible D gene is TRBD1 (5 bases). The CDR3 runs to 16 residues. The V end lost 0 bases, the J end lost 0 bases, and 12 bases lay between the germline ends. Per the germline V gene, CDR1 is SGHRS and CDR2 is YFSETQ. The CDR3 DNA reads TGCGCCAGCAGCTTGGGTTGGGACGGGGTGAACACTGAAGCTTTCTTT. Translated, it gives CASSLGWDGVNTEAFF. The entire variable domain, with the rest obtained from reference TRBV5-1 and TRBJ1-1, is as follows: KAGVTQTPRYLIKTRGQQVTLSCSPISGHRSVSWYQQTPGQGLQFLFEYFSETQRNKGNFPGRFSGRQFSNSRSEMNVSTLELGDSALYLCASSLGWDGVNTEAFFGQGTRLTVV.

A note on this clonotype: One base away lies a much larger clone, so this may be a sequencing read error. This chain joins TRBV2 and TRBJ2-1, with D tentatively TRBD1 (5 bases). This CDR3 has 13 residues. CDR1 is SNHLY, CDR2 FYNNEI, per germline. CDR3 sequence (DNA): TGTGCCAGCAGTGACAGACAGTACAATGAGCAGCTCTTC. It specifies CASSDRQYNEQLF.